The 30 T cell receptor beta chains below all came from one sample that was sequenced in a study of post-analysis software for immune sequencing data (dated by TCRdb to between 2014 and 2017). What the work shows at the level of the full study, not this receptor alone: Patients showed significantly higher frequencies than controls for roughly five TRBV segments, among them TRBV5-6, TRBV5-1 and TRBV20-1.

Library preparation used PCR. Sequencing took place on an Illumina HiSeq 2500. To reduce PCR and sequencing biases, unique molecular identifiers were built into the TCR beta cDNA libraries. Using fastp at Q25 and MiXCR, TCRdb reprocessed the public reads and kept productive beta chains. For every CDR3 protein sequence, its rows merge into one entry that carries the most common genes and DNA. The table for this sample lists roughly 870,000 distinct CDR3 sequences; roughly 50% of them were counted only once. The ten largest clones capture 4.6% of the sample. These receptors' antigens are unknown. What was sequenced was blood. The receptors stem from a girl under 18 with multiple sclerosis.

V and J are TRBV12-3 or TRBV12-4 and TRBJ2-5; TRBD2 might be the D (6 bases). This CDR3 region has 17 residues. Trimming removed 7 bases at V and 5 bases at J, with 26 bases between. CDR3 DNA: TGTGCCAGCACCCCGAGTAGCGGATACCTGCCTGGGGAGACCCAGTACTTC. Its translation: CASTPSSGYLPGETQYF.

The gene calls are TRBV12-3 or TRBV12-4 and TRBJ2-7; D may match TRBD1 or TRBD2 (5 bases each). The CDR3 runs 17 residues. Trimming stripped 5 bases from V and 2 bases from J, with 22 bases between. The CDR3 DNA sequence: TGTGCCAGCAGTCACCGGGGCCCTCCCGGGACCGCCTACGAGCAGTACTTC. It specifies CASSHRGPPGTAYEQYF.

The chain carries TRBV20-1 and TRBJ2-1; 14 bases map to TRBD2. Germline CDR1 reads DFQATT; CDR2 reads SNEGSKA (reference sequence). The CDR3 has 18 residues. V lost 6 bases to trimming and J lost 9 bases; unmatched junction nucleotides: 19. DNA of the CDR3: TGCAGTGCCAACGTTCCGGGACTAGCGGGAGTGGGCAACTCTGAGCAGTTCTTC. It yields the protein CSANVPGLAGVGNSEQFF.

This clonotype appeared once. The chain combines TRBV12-3 or TRBV12-4 with TRBJ2-1, with TRBD2 matching 9 bases. The CDR3 length is 16 residues. Trimming cost V 6 bases and J 5 bases; bases outside gene matches: 11. Here the CDR3 DNA reads TGTGCCAGCAGCCCGGTAGCGGGAGTAAGGAACAATGAGCAGTTCTTC. This encodes CASSPVAGVRNNEQFF.

The chain has TRBV27 and TRBJ2-7; D possibly corresponds to TRBD2 (6 bases). The CDR3 is 15 residues long. V was pared by 3 bases and J by 1 base, with 13 bases between. Looked up from germline, CDR1 is MNHEY and CDR2 is SMNVEV (reference sequence). The CDR3 protein is CASSFRRADSYEQYF. CDR3 bases: TGTGCCAGCAGTTTCAGGAGGGCCGATTCCTACGAGCAGTACTTC.

This clonotype has just a few counts. The chain carries TRBV20-1 and TRBJ1-2; D is unresolved. V lost 6 bases and J 0 bases, leaving 14 bases between the germline ends. The CDR3 is 14 residues long. CDR1 DFQATT and CDR2 SNEGSKA come from the germline V gene (reference sequence). This chain's CDR3 is CSAYGRKANYGYTF. The CDR3 nucleotides are TGCAGTGCATACGGACGTAAAGCTAACTATGGCTACACCTTC.

This clonotype was counted at least ten times. The rearrangement uses TRBV3-1 and TRBJ2-7; a possible D gene is TRBD1 (7 bases). Per the germline V gene, CDR1 is LGHDT and CDR2 is YNNKEL (reference sequence). V was clipped by 6 bases and J by 7 bases, with 10 bases between them. The CDR3 has 11 amino acids. The CDR3 loop is CASSQGGEQYF. DNA for the CDR3: TGTGCCAGCAGTCAGGGGGGTGAGCAGTACTTC.

The chain employs TRBV29-1 and TRBJ1-1; perhaps TRBD1 as D (5 bases). The CDR3 sequence is 14 residues long. Looked up from germline, CDR1 is SQVTM and CDR2 is ANQGSEA. Trimming took off 7 bases at V and 0 bases at J, with 15 bases between the two ends. The DNA for the CDR3 is TGCAGCGCCTGGGGGGGGTCGATGAACACTGAAGCTTTCTTT. Residues: CSAWGGSMNTEAFF.

V usage is TRBV4-1 and J usage is TRBJ2-5, with D possibly TRBD2 on 7 matching bases. The DNA matches TRBJ2-7 better at its end, which makes the J call doubtful. This CDR3 is built from 15 residues. Germline V gene lookup returns CDR1 MGHRA and CDR2 YSYEKL. CDR3 in amino acids: CASSQEGRGRYEQYF. The CDR3 nucleotides read TGCGCCAGCAGCCAAGAAGGGCGGGGGCGATACGAGCAGTACTTC.

To note about this clonotype: Because the CDR3 is missing its conserved closing phenylalanine or tryptophan, this is likely a read error. No DNA is shown, since the ends of the CDR3 on it are uncertain; the CDR3 is the one TCRdb lists. V is TRBV7-9 and J is TRBJ2-1; the D call TRBD2 from the table was never checked on the DNA. Per germline, CDR1 SEHNR and CDR2 FQNEAQ (reference sequence). Ends included, the CDR3 has 15 residues. CDR3 sequence reads: CASTEIGLSGYTFGS.

This clonotype was observed once. This chain connects TRBV5-1 to TRBJ2-3; 7 bases are shared with TRBD2. The CDR3 is made up of 15 amino acids. Unmatched junction bases numbered 5, after V lost 3 bases and J lost 1 base. Germline CDR1 SGHRS, CDR2 YFSETQ. CDR3 DNA: TGCGCCAGCAGCTCTCTAGCGGTCCGCACAGATACGCAGTATTTT. Amino acid sequence: CASSSLAVRTDTQYF.

This chain joins TRBV4-1 and TRBJ2-4; D not resolved. Germline V lookup: CDR1 MGHRA, CDR2 YSYEKL. V lost 0 bases to trimming and J lost 13 bases, with 16 bases between them. The CDR3 consists of 14 residues. The CDR3 region has the DNA TGCGCCAGCAGCCAAGATGCAGGTCCTACGAAGCAGTACTTC. Translation: CASSQDAGPTKQYF.

The chain recombines TRBV20-1 with TRBJ2-4, with D perhaps matching TRBD1 (5 bases). The CDR3 contains 11 residues. Trimming cost V 6 bases and J 3 bases, with 6 bases left between them. Germline CDR1 and CDR2: DFQATT and SNEGSKA (reference sequence). The chain's CDR3 is CSADSKNIQYF. The CDR3 DNA follows: TGCAGTGCCGACAGCAAAAACATTCAGTACTTC.

The chain joins TRBV12-3 or TRBV12-4 to TRBJ1-1, with D tentatively TRBD1 (5 bases). V gave up 7 bases and J gave up 11 bases, with 17 bases separating them. The CDR3 contains 12 residues. CDR3 loop: CASTFRGAGAFF. DNA for the CDR3: TGTGCCAGCACTTTTCGGGGCGCGGGGGCTTTCTTT.

This chain uses TRBV20-1 with TRBJ2-5; TRBD1 or TRBD2 may be the D gene (6 bases each). Gene TRBJ2-7 matches the end of the DNA better, so the J call may be wrong. The CDR3 is made up of 14 amino acids. The germline gives CDR1 DFQATT, CDR2 SNEGSKA (reference sequence). The CDR3 reads CSASWIGGGYEQYF. The CDR3 nucleotides are TGCAGTGCTAGTTGGATAGGGGGAGGCTACGAGCAGTACTTC.

The chain is built from TRBV5-1 and TRBJ2-7, with 8 bases identical to TRBD2. Trimming removed 0 bases from V and 0 bases from J; junction bases left unmatched: 8. The length of the CDR3 is 17 residues. Germline CDR1 is SGHRS and CDR2 is YFSETQ. The DNA for the CDR3 is TGCGCCAGCAGCTTGGGTCGAGCGGGGGACCTCTCCTACGAGCAGTACTTC. Protein: CASSLGRAGDLSYEQYF.

This sequence joins TRBV25-1 and TRBJ2-7; maybe TRBD1 (5 bases). Germline loops: CDR1 MGHDK, CDR2 SYGVNS. The CDR3 loop spans 15 amino acids. V lost 6 bases and J lost 2, with 17 bases in between. CDR3: CASRPHLGLAYEQYF. The DNA for the CDR3 is TGTGCCAGCAGACCCCATTTGGGGCTGGCCTACGAGCAGTACTTC.

This chain links TRBV5-1 with TRBJ2-1; TRBD2 matches at 8 bases. The CDR3 consists of 17 residues. V was pared by 2 bases and J by 0 bases, with 7 bases of the junction left unmatched. CDR1 SGHRS and CDR2 YFSETQ come from the germline V gene. Written as DNA, the CDR3 is TGCGCCAGCAGCTTCACCGGGACTAGAGGCTCCTACAATGAGCAGTTCTTC. The encoded protein is CASSFTGTRGSYNEQFF.

This clonotype has a single count. The chain joins TRBV6-6 to TRBJ1-2; possibly TRBD1 for D (5 bases). V lost 5 bases, J lost 3 bases, and 13 bases lay in between. Germline loops: CDR1 MNHNY, CDR2 SVGAGI (reference sequence). The CDR3 consists of 14 residues. CDR3 coding DNA: TGTGCCAGCAGTACGGACACCTACTACTATGGCTACACCTTC. Translated: CASSTDTYYYGYTF.

In this sample, this clonotype turned up once. The chain recombines TRBV21-1 with TRBJ2-7; the D call in the table, TRBD1, was not verified against the DNA. TRBV21-1 is an annotated pseudogene. The CDR3 consists of 17 residues. The CDR3 loop is CANSKVAARTGDYEQYF. The CDR3 DNA follows: TGTGCCAACAGCAAGGTTGCCGCCCGGACAGGAGACTACGAGCAGTACTTC.

The V gene is TRBV7-9, the J gene TRBJ1-2; TRBD1 might be the D (5 bases). The CDR3 extends over 18 amino acids. The germline CDR1 and CDR2 sequences are SEHNR and FQNEAQ (reference sequence). V lost 4 bases and J 6 bases, leaving 27 bases between the germline ends. This CDR3 reads CASSSAASLIGGSDGYTF. In nucleotides, the CDR3 is TGTGCCAGCAGCTCCGCGGCTTCCCTGATTGGGGGGAGCGATGGCTACACCTTC.

The chain uses TRBV27 and TRBJ1-4; D uncertain. This CDR3 contains 14 residues. Trimming stripped 5 bases from V and 7 bases from J, with 14 bases between. Looked up from germline, CDR1 is MNHEY and CDR2 is SMNVEV (reference sequence). The CDR3 coding sequence is TGTGCCAGCAGTCCTAGTGCCTGGGGTGAAAAACTGTTTTTT. It specifies CASSPSAWGEKLFF. The full variable domain, with the rest looked up from reference TRBV27 and TRBJ1-4, is EAQVTQNPRYLITVTGKKLTVTCSQNMNHEYMSWYRQDPGLGLRQIYYSMNVEVTDKGDVPEGYKVSRKEKRNFPLILESPSPNQTSLYFCASSPSAWGEKLFFGSGTQLSVL.

This clonotype turned up a few times. The chain couples TRBV29-1 to TRBJ2-5; TRBD2 agrees at 11 bases. Near its end, the DNA agrees better with TRBJ2-7, so the J call may be wrong. There are 15 residues in the CDR3. CDR1 and CDR2 from the germline V gene are SQVTM and ANQGSEA. CDR3 in amino acids: CSVEVTSGGLNEQYF. The CDR3 DNA is TGCAGCGTTGAAGTTACTAGCGGGGGACTCAACGAGCAGTACTTC.

The CDR3 sequence is CASSSNRASYEQYF. Here the CDR3 DNA reads TGTGCCAGCAGCTCGAACAGGGCTTCCTACGAGCAGTACTTC. The rearrangement uses TRBV7-2 and TRBJ2-7; D might be TRBD1 (6 bases). This CDR3 is built from 14 residues. The germline gives CDR1 SGHTA, CDR2 FQGNSA. The V and J ends lost 4 bases and 1 base respectively, with 11 bases between them. The variable domain in full, completed from reference TRBV7-2 and TRBJ2-7, reads GAGVSQSPSNKVTEKGKDVELRCDPISGHTALYWYRQSLGQGLEFLIYFQGNSAPDKSGLPSDRFSAERTGGSVSTLTIQRTQQEDSAVYLCASSSNRASYEQYFGPGTRLTVT.

This clonotype was detected a few times. This chain uses TRBV4-2 with TRBJ1-2; D perhaps matches TRBD1 (6 bases). CDR1 and CDR2 (germline): LGHNA, YNFKEQ. This CDR3 contains 16 residues. V was clipped by 0 bases and J by 7 bases, with 18 bases between them. The DNA of the CDR3 is TGTGCCAGCAGCCAAGATGGTGAAGGGGGGATTGGTGGCTACACCTTC. Translated, it gives CASSQDGEGGIGGYTF.

This clonotype is a singleton in its sample. V usage is TRBV12-3 or TRBV12-4 and J usage is TRBJ2-6, with 8 bases identical to TRBD1. The junction had 7 bases not matched to a gene; V was cut back by 5 bases and J by 1 base. The CDR3 length is 17 residues. DNA of the CDR3: TGTGCCAGCAGTCGACAGGGGAGGAGGTCTGGGGCCAACGTCCTGACTTTC. This codes for CASSRQGRRSGANVLTF.

This clonotype was picked up a small number of times. The J gene is TRBJ1-2, the V gene TRBV5-1, with D hard to call. Trimming removed 6 bases at V and 4 bases at J, with 10 bases between. Germline-derived CDR1 and CDR2 are SGHRS and YFSETQ. This CDR3 has 12 amino acids. DNA for the CDR3: TGCGCCAGCACCCCGGGAGGCTATGGCTACACCTTC. Its protein product is CASTPGGYGYTF.

This clonotype was seen a single time. The chain recombines TRBV20-1 with TRBJ2-7; 8 bases are shared with TRBD2. This CDR3 comprises 16 residues. The trim removed 5 bases at V and 6 bases at J, leaving 18 bases unmatched. In germline, CDR1 is DFQATT, CDR2 SNEGSKA (reference sequence). The CDR3 nucleotides read TGCAGTGCTGGCCTTTTAGCGGGGCAGGGGACCGGCGAGCAGTACTTC. Amino acids: CSAGLLAGQGTGEQYF.

The chain couples TRBV7-3 to TRBJ2-6, with a tentative D call TRBD1 (5 bases). V dropped 4 bases and J dropped 4 bases, with 8 bases sitting between them. The CDR3 length is 14 residues. Germline V lookup: CDR1 SGHTA, CDR2 FQGTGA. Here the CDR3 DNA reads TGTGCCAGCAGCTCCAACAGGGGGGCCAACGTCCTGACTTTC. Translating gives CASSSNRGANVLTF.

V usage is TRBV7-3 and J usage is TRBJ1-1; D is undetermined. Looked up from germline, CDR1 is SGHTA and CDR2 is FQGTGA. The germline V and J ends were trimmed by 5 bases and 0 bases, with 7 bases remaining between them. This CDR3 region has 13 residues. Here the CDR3 DNA reads TGTGCCAGCAGCGCCTATTTGAACACTGAAGCTTTCTTT. It specifies CASSAYLNTEAFF.